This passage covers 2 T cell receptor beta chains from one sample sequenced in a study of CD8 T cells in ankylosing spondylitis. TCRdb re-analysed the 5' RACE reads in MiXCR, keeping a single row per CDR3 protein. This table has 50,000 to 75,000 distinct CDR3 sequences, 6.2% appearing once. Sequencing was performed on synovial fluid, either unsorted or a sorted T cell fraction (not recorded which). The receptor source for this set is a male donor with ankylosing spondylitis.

CDR3 sequence reads: CASSQERFGNTIYF. The CDR3 bases are TGTGCCAGCAGCCAAGAGCGTTTTGGAAACACCATATATTTT. The chain joins TRBV14 to TRBJ1-3; no reliable D call. Germline V gene sequence: CDR1 SGHDN, CDR2 FVKESK. V gave up 0 bases and J gave up 3 bases, with 6 bases separating them. The CDR3 consists of 14 residues.

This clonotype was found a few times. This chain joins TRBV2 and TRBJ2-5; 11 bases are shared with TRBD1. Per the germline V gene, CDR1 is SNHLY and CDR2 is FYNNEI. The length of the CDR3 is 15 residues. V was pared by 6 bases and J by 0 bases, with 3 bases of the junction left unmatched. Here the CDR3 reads CASSRDRGYQETQYF. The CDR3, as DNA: TGTGCCAGCAGCCGGGACAGGGGGTACCAAGAGACCCAGTACTTC.